These T cell receptor beta chains were read from a single sample in a study of cytomegalovirus exposure and HLA in healthy donors. The table came from immunoSEQ multiplex PCR; TCRdb's copy has only in-frame clones and leaves some out. The table includes approximately 150,000 clones, more than 70% detected once. Sequenced: PBMCs. Receptor source: a man younger than 45 in good health and CMV-seropositive. The CDR3 runs from the conserved cysteine through the conserved F or W. A D gene is named only where the DNA matches it firmly. Only part of the rows carry a size: once, few, many, or a class if the clone is expanded.

v_call: TRBV6-1
j_call: TRBJ1-2
d_call: .
clone_size: .
cdr3_aa: CASSEGGANYGYTF
cdr3_nt: TGTGCCAGCAGTGAAGGGGGAGCTAACTATGGCTACACCTTC

v_call: TRBV18
j_call: TRBJ2-7
d_call: TRBD2
clone_size: once
cdr3_aa: CASSSHPGGLDEQYF
cdr3_nt: TGTGCCAGCTCATCCCATCCGGGGGGGCTAGACGAGCAGTACTTC

v_call: TRBV2
j_call: TRBJ1-2
d_call: .
clone_size: .
cdr3_aa: CASGALMDSNYGYTF
cdr3_nt: TGTGCCAGCGGAGCACTAATGGATAGCAACTATGGCTACACCTTC

v_call: TRBV6-1
j_call: TRBJ1-5
d_call: .
clone_size: .
cdr3_aa: CASRFYLGSPQPQHF
cdr3_nt: TGTGCCAGCAGGTTCTACCTCGGGAGCCCTCAGCCCCAGCATTTT

v_call: TRBV4-1
j_call: TRBJ2-5
d_call: .
clone_size: .
cdr3_aa: CASSQDLLKLETQYF
cdr3_nt: TGCGCCAGCAGCCAAGATCTTCTCAAGCTGGAGACCCAGTACTTC

v_call: TRBV6-6
j_call: TRBJ2-7
d_call: TRBD1
clone_size: .
cdr3_aa: CASRMPGQAYEQYF
cdr3_nt: TGTGCCAGCAGGATGCCGGGACAGGCCTACGAGCAGTACTTC

v_call: TRBV14
j_call: TRBJ2-1
d_call: TRBD1
clone_size: .
cdr3_aa: CASSGDRGLRYNEQFF
cdr3_nt: TGTGCCAGCAGCGGAGACAGGGGGCTTCGGTACAATGAGCAGTTCTTC

v_call: TRBV1
j_call: TRBJ2-1
d_call: .
clone_size: .
cdr3_aa: CTSSQDVGGSPPGGDEQFF
cdr3_nt: TGCACCAGCAGCCAAGATGTTGGCGGGAGCCCTCCCGGGGGGGATGAGCAGTTCTTC

v_call: TRBV27
j_call: TRBJ1-4
d_call: TRBD1
clone_size: .
cdr3_aa: CASSPGTEVEKLFF
cdr3_nt: TGTGCCAGCAGTCCCGGGACAGAGGTTGAAAAACTGTTTTTT

v_call: TRBV5-6
j_call: TRBJ2-7
d_call: .
clone_size: .
cdr3_aa: CASSPYLRGSSEQYF
cdr3_nt: TGTGCCAGCAGCCCCTACTTGCGGGGTAGTTCCGAGCAGTACTTC

v_call: TRBV9
j_call: TRBJ1-4
d_call: .
clone_size: .
cdr3_aa: CASSVGPGGWGEKLFF
cdr3_nt: TGTGCCAGCAGCGTAGGGCCCGGGGGTTGGGGGGAAAAACTGTTTTTT

v_call: TRBV7-4
j_call: TRBJ2-4
d_call: .
clone_size: .
cdr3_aa: CASSRIQYF
cdr3_nt: TGTGCCAGCTCCCGCATTCAGTACTTC

v_call: TRBV7-6
j_call: TRBJ2-1
d_call: TRBD2
clone_size: .
cdr3_aa: CASSSRTSGSGAGEQFF
cdr3_nt: TGTGCCAGCAGCTCTCGGACTAGCGGGAGCGGTGCGGGCGAGCAGTTCTTC

v_call: TRBV5-4
j_call: TRBJ1-4
d_call: .
clone_size: .
cdr3_aa: CASSFRNNEKLFF
cdr3_nt: TGTGCCAGCAGCTTCAGGAATAATGAAAAACTGTTTTTT

v_call: TRBV28
j_call: TRBJ2-5
d_call: .
clone_size: .
cdr3_aa: CASSLAETQYF
cdr3_nt: TGTGCCAGCAGTTTAGCGGAGACCCAGTACTTC

v_call: TRBV6-5
j_call: TRBJ1-1
d_call: .
clone_size: .
cdr3_aa: CASYRGQENTEAFF
cdr3_nt: TGTGCCAGCTACCGTGGGCAGGAGAACACTGAAGCTTTCTTT

v_call: TRBV7-3
j_call: TRBJ1-5
d_call: TRBD1
clone_size: .
cdr3_aa: CASSLEGGSNQPQHF
cdr3_nt: TGTGCCAGCAGCTTAGAAGGGGGCTCCAATCAGCCCCAGCATTTT

v_call: TRBV2
j_call: TRBJ2-1
d_call: TRBD2
clone_size: .
cdr3_aa: CAGAGTSGKNEQFF
cdr3_nt: TGTGCCGGAGCCGGGACTAGCGGTAAAAATGAGCAGTTCTTC

v_call: TRBV5-4
j_call: TRBJ2-7
d_call: TRBD1
clone_size: .
cdr3_aa: CASSGRGLFGYEQYF
cdr3_nt: TGTGCCAGCAGCGGCAGGGGGCTTTTTGGCTACGAGCAGTACTTC

v_call: TRBV5-6
j_call: TRBJ1-5
d_call: .
clone_size: .
cdr3_aa: CASSFWGGNQPQHF
cdr3_nt: TGTGCCAGCAGCTTCTGGGGGGGAAATCAGCCCCAGCATTTT

v_call: TRBV7-7
j_call: TRBJ2-2
d_call: .
clone_size: once
cdr3_aa: CASSRNGGTGELFF
cdr3_nt: TGTGCTAGCAGCCGAAACGGAGGGACCGGGGAGCTGTTTTTT

v_call: TRBV10-1
j_call: TRBJ2-5
d_call: .
clone_size: .
cdr3_aa: CASSPQAGNQETQYF
cdr3_nt: TGCGCCAGCAGTCCCCAGGCGGGCAACCAAGAGACCCAGTACTTC

v_call: TRBV28
j_call: TRBJ2-1
d_call: .
clone_size: .
cdr3_aa: CASSFWRDDNEQFF
cdr3_nt: TGTGCCAGCAGTTTCTGGCGGGACGACAATGAGCAGTTCTTC

v_call: TRBV5-4
j_call: TRBJ1-1
d_call: .
clone_size: .
cdr3_aa: CASSLGGDLNTEAFF
cdr3_nt: TGTGCCAGCAGCTTGGGGGGGGACCTGAACACTGAAGCTTTCTTT

v_call: TRBV9
j_call: TRBJ2-1
d_call: .
clone_size: .
cdr3_aa: CASSVDPGKLYNEQFF
cdr3_nt: TGTGCCAGCAGCGTAGACCCGGGGAAGCTATACAATGAGCAGTTCTTC

v_call: TRBV10-3
j_call: TRBJ1-5
d_call: TRBD1
clone_size: .
cdr3_aa: CAISDEGQGASWQPQHF
cdr3_nt: TGTGCCATCAGTGATGAGGGACAGGGGGCAAGTTGGCAGCCCCAGCATTTT

v_call: TRBV7-9
j_call: TRBJ2-7
d_call: .
clone_size: .
cdr3_aa: CASSPRGPGTSYEQYF
cdr3_nt: TGTGCCAGCAGCCCTCGAGGTCCCGGTACCTCCTACGAGCAGTACTTC

v_call: TRBV6-4
j_call: TRBJ2-7
d_call: .
clone_size: .
cdr3_aa: CASSSRGHSSYEQYF
cdr3_nt: TGTGCCAGCAGTTCTCGCGGGCATAGCTCCTACGAGCAGTACTTC

v_call: TRBV10-3
j_call: TRBJ1-3
d_call: .
clone_size: .
cdr3_aa: CAIRRDASSGNTIYF
cdr3_nt: TGTGCCATCAGGCGGGACGCCAGCTCTGGAAACACCATATATTTT

v_call: TRBV6-1
j_call: TRBJ1-5
d_call: .
clone_size: .
cdr3_aa: CASSEEAGSYQPQHF
cdr3_nt: TGTGCCAGCAGTGAAGAGGCAGGGTCATATCAGCCCCAGCATTTT

v_call: TRBV19
j_call: TRBJ1-2
d_call: .
clone_size: .
cdr3_aa: CASRTPGQVYGYTF
cdr3_nt: TGTGCCAGTAGGACTCCGGGACAAGTCTATGGCTACACCTTC

v_call: TRBV27
j_call: TRBJ2-4
d_call: .
clone_size: .
cdr3_aa: CASSSLGYRTPLLSKNIQYF
cdr3_nt: TGTGCCAGCAGTTCTTTAGGCTATCGGACTCCCCTTTTGAGCAAAAACATTCAGTACTTC

v_call: TRBV5-1
j_call: TRBJ2-3
d_call: .
clone_size: .
cdr3_aa: CASSSRDFSTDTQYF
cdr3_nt: TGCGCCAGCAGCTCCCGGGACTTCAGCACAGATACGCAGTATTTT

v_call: TRBV7-9
j_call: TRBJ2-7
d_call: .
clone_size: once
cdr3_aa: CASSLSDSSYEQYF
cdr3_nt: TGTGCCAGCAGCTTAAGTGACAGCTCCTACGAGCAGTACTTC

v_call: TRBV6-1
j_call: TRBJ1-2
d_call: TRBD1
clone_size: .
cdr3_aa: CASSEARDRVYGYTF
cdr3_nt: TGTGCCAGCAGTGAAGCTAGGGACAGGGTCTATGGCTACACCTTC

v_call: TRBV9
j_call: TRBJ2-3
d_call: TRBD2
clone_size: few
cdr3_aa: CASSVGRGLPREGGTDTQYF
cdr3_nt: TGTGCCAGCAGCGTGGGTCGGGGACTACCTAGGGAGGGTGGCACAGATACGCAGTATTTT

v_call: TRBV7-2
j_call: TRBJ1-1
d_call: TRBD1
clone_size: .
cdr3_aa: CASSPEQIDRDAFF
cdr3_nt: TGTGCCAGCAGCCCGGAGCAAATCGACAGGGATGCTTTCTTT

v_call: TRBV7-2
j_call: TRBJ1-3
d_call: .
clone_size: .
cdr3_aa: CASSFTGTSGNTIYF
cdr3_nt: TGTGCCAGCAGCTTCACAGGCACCTCTGGAAACACCATATATTTT

v_call: TRBV11-3
j_call: TRBJ2-3
d_call: TRBD1
clone_size: once
cdr3_aa: CASSLGQTGRTDTQYF
cdr3_nt: TGTGCCAGCAGCTTGGGGCAGACAGGGCGCACAGATACGCAGTATTTT